The 18 T cell receptor beta chains listed next were all sequenced from one sample in a study of T cell responses to AZD1222 COVID-19 vaccine. The protocol was immunoSEQ multiplex PCR, while the TCRdb copy is restricted to in-frame clones and leaves out a portion. The sample carries roughly 120,000 clones, 80% to 90% recorded once. The sequences come from peripheral blood, collected 28 days after the second AZD1222 dose. The receptors shown here come from an adult who received the AZD1222 COVID-19 vaccine.

This clone was found a few times. The rearrangement links TRBV7-3 to TRBJ2-7, with no clear D. Germline V gene lookup returns CDR1 SGHTA and CDR2 FQGTGA. Between the trimmed V and J ends, which lost 3 bases and 1 base, there was a span of 7 bases. The length of the CDR3 is 13 residues. For the CDR3, the DNA is TGTGCCAGCAGCTTGGGCGTATCCTACGAGCAGTACTTC. Its translation is CASSLGVSYEQYF.

This chain uses TRBV11-2 with TRBJ2-7; TRBD1 is a possible D gene (5 bases). Germline lookup yields CDR1 SGHAT and CDR2 FQNNGV. V lost 3 bases, J lost 1 base, and 10 bases lay in between. This CDR3 comprises 14 residues. The CDR3 nucleotides read TGTGCCAGCAGCTTCACACAGGTTTCCTACGAGCAGTACTTC. Translation gives CASSFTQVSYEQYF.

J is TRBJ2-1 and V is TRBV7-9; 10 bases align to TRBD1. CDR3 length equals 14 residues. The trim removed 3 bases at V and 4 bases at J, leaving 0 bases unmatched. Germline CDR1 reads SEHNR; CDR2 reads FQNEAQ (reference sequence). The CDR3 protein is CASSLGQGYNEQFF. In DNA, the CDR3 is TGTGCCAGCAGCTTGGGACAGGGGTACAATGAGCAGTTCTTC.

The V call is TRBV11-2, the J call TRBJ2-5, with 8 bases aligning to TRBD1. With V trimmed by 5 bases and J by 4 bases, 9 bases remained unmatched. Germline loops: CDR1 SGHAT, CDR2 FQNNGV. The CDR3 totals 15 residues. This chain's CDR3 is CASSLPRGLGETQYF. The CDR3 DNA reads TGTGCCAGCAGCCTTCCCAGGGGGCTTGGAGAGACCCAGTACTTC.

The chain couples TRBV4-1 to TRBJ2-7; either TRBD1 or TRBD2 may supply D (5 bases each). Trimming cost V 4 bases and J 0 bases, with 16 bases left between them. CDR1 is MGHRA, CDR2 YSYEKL, per germline. The CDR3 runs to 16 residues. CDR3 in DNA: TGCGCCAGCAGCCCAGGGCGTTTTGGGGGCTCCTACGAGCAGTACTTC. It yields the protein CASSPGRFGGSYEQYF.

V and J are TRBV10-3 and TRBJ2-7; 13 positions agree with TRBD2. V was pared by 4 bases and J by 4 bases, with 1 base of the junction left unmatched. Germline V gives CDR1 ENHRY, CDR2 SYGVKD. The CDR3 contains 14 residues. The DNA of the CDR3 is TGTGCCATCAGTGGGACTAGCGGGAGTTACGAGCAGTACTTC. Translating it yields CAISGTSGSYEQYF.

CDR3 residues: CASSPGQGNEKLFF. The DNA for the CDR3 is TGTGCCAGCTCACCAGGACAGGGAAATGAAAAACTGTTTTTT. The chain has TRBV18 and TRBJ1-4; 8 bases match TRBD1. Germline V CDR1 and CDR2: KGHSH, LQKENI. V was clipped by 2 bases and J by 5 bases; unmatched bases: 1. The CDR3 has 14 amino acids.

The rearrangement uses TRBV19 and TRBJ2-3; 7 nucleotides match TRBD2. The CDR3 covers 19 residues. V shed 0 bases, J shed 6 bases, and the junction held 18 bases outside the gene matches. Germline loops: CDR1 LNHDA, CDR2 SQIVND (reference sequence). The CDR3 loop reads CASSIDRGSGNPIRDTQYF. CDR3 in DNA: TGTGCCAGTAGTATAGATCGGGGGAGCGGGAACCCTATACGGGATACGCAGTATTTT.

The chain uses TRBV4-3 and TRBJ2-7, with 13 nucleotides matching TRBD2. Germline V gene data show CDR1 as LGHNA and CDR2 as YSLEER. With 1 base clipped from V and 2 bases from J, the junction kept 2 bases outside the gene matches. This CDR3 region has 16 residues. The CDR3 region is CASSQGLAGGPYEQYF. DNA of the CDR3: TGCGCCAGCAGCCAAGGACTAGCGGGGGGACCCTACGAGCAGTACTTC.

This clone was detected once. In DNA, the CDR3 is TGTGCCAGCAGTTCCCAGGGGGTCTTGAACACTGAAGCTTTCTTT. The encoded protein is CASSSQGVLNTEAFF. The V and J genes are TRBV6-6 and TRBJ1-1, with TRBD1 matching over 7 bases. Unmatched junction bases numbered 5, after V lost 4 bases and J lost 0 bases. There are 15 residues in the CDR3. Looked up from germline, CDR1 is MNHNY and CDR2 is SVGAGI (reference sequence).

The V and J genes are TRBV28 and TRBJ1-3; 9 bases agree with TRBD1. The CDR3 runs to 15 residues. V lost 6 bases to trimming and J lost 4 bases; unmatched junction nucleotides: 7. Germline V gene lookup returns CDR1 MDHEN and CDR2 SYDVKM. The DNA of the CDR3 is TGTGCCAGCAGGGCATTAGGGACAGGGGGAAACACCATATATTTT. It specifies CASRALGTGGNTIYF.

The V call is TRBV7-8, the J call TRBJ2-5, with 13 positions matching TRBD2. Germline V CDR1 and CDR2: SGHVS, FQNEAQ. The CDR3 is 16 amino acids. V gave up 5 bases and J gave up 5 bases; unmatched junction bases: 8. CDR3 coding DNA: TGTGCCAGCAGCGCCAAACTAGCGGGGGGGCGGGAGACCCAGTACTTC. It yields the protein CASSAKLAGGRETQYF.

V usage is TRBV6-6 and J usage is TRBJ1-4; 10 nucleotides agree with TRBD1. CDR1 and CDR2 from the germline V gene are MNHNY and SVGAGI (reference sequence). V trimming: 2 bases; J trimming: 4 bases; junction bases outside the gene matches: 4. The length of the CDR3 is 16 residues. The CDR3 spells CASSYKGDRGNEKLFF. The CDR3 nucleotides are TGTGCCAGCAGTTACAAAGGGGACAGGGGTAATGAAAAACTGTTTTTT.

This chain connects TRBV29-1 to TRBJ2-7, with TRBD1 identical over 8 bases. The germline CDR1 and CDR2 sequences are SQVTM and ANQGSEA. V gave up 4 bases and J gave up 5 bases; unmatched junction bases: 13. The CDR3 is made up of 15 amino acids. The CDR3 DNA sequence: TGCAGCGTTGCCAACCGGACAGGGATGTCGAACGAGCAGTACTTC. It codes for CSVANRTGMSNEQYF.

This chain links TRBV29-1 with TRBJ1-5; tentatively, D is TRBD1 (5 bases). CDR1 is SQVTM, CDR2 ANQGSEA, per germline. This CDR3 is 13 amino acids long. The germline V and J ends were trimmed by 6 bases and 4 bases, with 13 bases remaining between them. The CDR3 bases are TGCAGCGTAATTACCGGGGGAAATCAGCCCCAGCATTTT. It yields the protein CSVITGGNQPQHF.

The rearrangement links TRBV12-5 to TRBJ2-3; D possibly corresponds to TRBD1 (5 bases). This CDR3 has 13 residues. V was shortened by 6 bases and J by 11 bases, with 18 bases between the two germline ends. Germline CDR1 reads LGHNT; CDR2 reads FRNRAP. DNA for the CDR3: TGTGCTAGTGGCACCGACAGCCCCACATGGCAGTATTTT. It translates to CASGTDSPTWQYF.

The chain couples TRBV11-2 to TRBJ2-5; D perhaps matches TRBD2 (7 bases). V lost 1 base to trimming and J lost 6 bases, with 18 bases between them. CDR3 size: 16 residues. CDR1 SGHAT and CDR2 FQNNGV come from the germline V gene. CDR3 sequence: CASSLVVGGAGKTQYF. The CDR3 DNA is TGTGCCAGCAGCTTAGTCGTGGGGGGGGCTGGGAAGACCCAGTACTTC.

V gene TRBV7-2 combines with J gene TRBJ2-5; the D gene is possibly TRBD2 (6 bases). CDR1 and CDR2 (germline): SGHTA, FQGNSA. V was clipped by 3 bases and J by 4 bases, with 15 bases between them. The length of the CDR3 is 15 residues. The CDR3 DNA reads as TGTGCCAGCAGCTTTGCGTCGGGAGCCTCAGAGACCCAGTACTTC. This gives the protein CASSFASGASETQYF.